Listed here are 16 T cell receptor beta chains from one sample, sequenced in a study of blood T cell repertoires in COVID-19 (dated by TCRdb to the early 2020s). The library relied on the immunoSEQ multiplex PCR assay. The table was pulled from immuneACCESS by TCRdb, which kept in-frame rearrangements only. Such tables lose some clones; where checked, under half of the loss comes from unresolved V genes, and the rest has no known cause. In this sample the table shows 110,000 to 150,000 clones, 80% to 90% of which occur a single time. Under 4.5% of the sample lies in the top ten. Sequenced material: PBMCs or T cells enriched from blood (not recorded which). Receptors originate from a man aged 50 or older who had recovered from COVID-19.

The genes are TRBV7-2 and TRBJ2-2, with 7 positions matching TRBD2. Trimming removed 6 bases from V and 2 bases from J; junction bases left unmatched: 6. The germline V gene has CDR1 SGHTA and CDR2 FQGNSA. There are 15 residues in the CDR3. CDR3 DNA sequence: TGTGCCAGCAGGTCGGGAGGCCTCAACACCGGGGAGCTGTTTTTT. This gives the protein CASRSGGLNTGELFF.

The chain uses TRBV4-1 and TRBJ1-5, with D unclear. The germline gives CDR1 MGHRA, CDR2 YSYEKL. The CDR3 is 15 amino acids. The V and J ends lost 3 bases and 4 bases respectively, with 13 bases between them. CDR3 in DNA: TGCGCCAGCAGCCAGAGAGTAGCCGGGAATCAGCCCCAGCATTTT. Amino acid sequence: CASSQRVAGNQPQHF.

J is TRBJ1-2 and V is TRBV28; 8 bases line up with TRBD1. CDR1 is MDHEN, CDR2 SYDVKM, per germline. V shed 6 bases and J 4 bases; nucleotides not matched to a gene: 7. The CDR3 length is 14 residues. This CDR3 is CASRTWTGFYGYTF. CDR3 nucleotide sequence: TGTGCCAGCAGAACCTGGACAGGGTTCTATGGCTACACCTTC.

The J gene is TRBJ1-1, the V gene TRBV7-8, with TRBD1 matching over 7 bases. The germline CDR1 and CDR2 sequences are SGHVS and FQNEAQ. The CDR3 is 15 residues long. The J segment lost 0 bases and the V segment lost 4 bases, leaving 5 bases of the junction unmatched. The CDR3 here is CASSWAGQLNTEAFF. CDR3 nucleotides: TGTGCCAGCAGCTGGGCGGGACAGCTGAACACTGAAGCTTTCTTT.

The V and J genes are TRBV18 and TRBJ1-3; 7 nucleotides match TRBD1. Germline V gene lookup returns CDR1 KGHSH and CDR2 LQKENI. After removal of 10 bases from V and 4 bases from J, the junction contained 10 bases not matched to a gene. This CDR3 is built from 14 residues. The CDR3, as DNA: TGTGCCACCGTACAGGGGCTAGAAGGAAACACCATATATTTT. This translates into CATVQGLEGNTIYF.

This chain connects TRBV7-9 to TRBJ1-1; D remains unclear. The CDR3 totals 15 residues. Trimming took 6 bases from V and 0 from J, leaving 14 bases between them. CDR1 SEHNR and CDR2 FQNEAQ come from the germline V gene (reference sequence). This CDR3 reads CASSEVRMMNTEAFF. The CDR3 region has the DNA TGTGCCAGCAGTGAGGTTCGGATGATGAACACTGAAGCTTTCTTT.

V usage is TRBV7-2 and J usage is TRBJ1-2; TRBD1 matches at 10 bases. V lost 5 bases to trimming and J lost 4 bases; unmatched junction nucleotides: 4. CDR1 and CDR2 (germline): SGHTA, FQGNSA. This CDR3 region has 14 residues. CDR3 bases: TGTGCCAGCAGCCCGACAGGGGGCGTCTATGGCTACACCTTC. This translates into CASSPTGGVYGYTF.

The genes are TRBV6-5 and TRBJ2-7; 9 bases are shared with TRBD2. The V gene end was trimmed by 3 bases and the J gene end by 6 bases; junction bases not matched to a gene: 9. Per germline, CDR1 MNHEY and CDR2 SVGAGI. The CDR3 contains 15 residues. The CDR3 region is CASSYRASGTGEQYF. The CDR3 coding sequence is TGTGCCAGCAGTTATCGGGCTAGCGGGACTGGCGAGCAGTACTTC.

Only a few counts were recorded for this clone. The chain uses TRBV11-2 and TRBJ1-5; D might be TRBD1 (5 bases). The V gene's germline CDR1 is SGHAT and CDR2 FQNNGV. The length of the CDR3 is 15 residues. V was pared by 5 bases and J by 3 bases, with 14 bases between. The CDR3 DNA follows: TGTGCCAGCAGCCCCGACGGACAAACCAATCAGCCCCAGCATTTT. It specifies CASSPDGQTNQPQHF.

This chain uses TRBV5-1 with TRBJ2-3; 13 bases are a match to TRBD2. The CDR3 is made up of 16 amino acids. The V and J ends lost 3 bases and 5 bases, in that order; junction bases with no gene match: 6. Germline values: CDR1 SGHRS, CDR2 YFSETQ. The chain's CDR3 is CASSYGLAGVVDTQYF. CDR3 nucleotides: TGCGCCAGCAGCTACGGACTAGCGGGAGTGGTAGATACGCAGTATTTT. The variable domain in full, completed from reference TRBV5-1 and TRBJ2-3, reads KAGVTQTPRYLIKTRGQQVTLSCSPISGHRSVSWYQQTPGQGLQFLFEYFSETQRNKGNFPGRFSGRQFSNSRSEMNVSTLELGDSALYLCASSYGLAGVVDTQYFGPGTRLTVL.

The genes are TRBV5-1 and TRBJ2-4, with 9 bases identical to TRBD1. V dropped 4 bases and J dropped 1; count of bases not matched to a gene: 6. Germline CDR1 SGHRS, CDR2 YFSETQ. This CDR3 has 16 residues. DNA for the CDR3: TGCGCCAGCAGCACCGGACAGGGGCTTGCCAAAAACATTCAGTACTTC. Translated: CASSTGQGLAKNIQYF. Full variable domain (remainder filled in from reference TRBV5-1 and TRBJ2-4): KAGVTQTPRYLIKTRGQQVTLSCSPISGHRSVSWYQQTPGQGLQFLFEYFSETQRNKGNFPGRFSGRQFSNSRSEMNVSTLELGDSALYLCASSTGQGLAKNIQYFGAGTRLSVL.

V usage is TRBV9 and J usage is TRBJ1-1; no clear D gene. The CDR3 loop spans 16 amino acids. Trimming cost V 3 bases and J 1 base, with 16 bases left between them. The germline V gene encodes CDR1 SGDLS and CDR2 YYNGEE. CDR3 coding DNA: TGTGCCAGCAGCGCCGTCGAGACTCTAAGGAACACTGAAGCTTTCTTT. Translating gives CASSAVETLRNTEAFF.

In this sample, this clone turned up a few times. The chain carries TRBV5-4 and TRBJ2-6; tentative D call: TRBD2 (6 bases). The CDR3 contains 16 residues. The germline gives CDR1 SGHNT, CDR2 YYREEE (reference sequence). Trimming cost V 0 bases and J 6 bases, with 13 bases left between them. CDR3 protein: CASSLVEGEEANVLTF. The CDR3, as DNA: TGTGCCAGCAGCTTGGTGGAGGGCGAGGAGGCCAACGTCCTGACTTTC.

This clone was seen a few times. V is TRBV7-9 and J is TRBJ1-1, with D possibly being TRBD1 (5 bases). This CDR3 is built from 13 residues. Germline assignment: CDR1 SEHNR and CDR2 FQNEAQ (reference sequence). Trimming took 4 bases from V and 2 from J, leaving 8 bases between them. CDR3 in amino acids: CASSSRANTEAFF. The CDR3 region has the DNA TGTGCCAGCAGCTCCAGGGCAAACACTGAAGCTTTCTTT.

The sample holds many counts of this clone. The chain joins TRBV4-1 to TRBJ1-1, with no clear D. With 3 bases removed from V and 0 bases from J, the gap between germline ends came to 11 bases. The CDR3 length is 15 residues. Germline V gene data show CDR1 as MGHRA and CDR2 as YSYEKL. The DNA for the CDR3 is TGCGCCAGCAGCCATATGAGTAGAATGAACACTGAAGCTTTCTTT. The encoded protein is CASSHMSRMNTEAFF.

The chain employs TRBV28 and TRBJ1-1; D gene ambiguous. Trimming took off 6 bases at V and 7 bases at J, with 9 bases between the two ends. This CDR3 comprises 11 residues. Germline V gene lookup returns CDR1 MDHEN and CDR2 SYDVKM. The DNA for the CDR3 is TGTGCCAGCAGCGGGGTTTTTGAAGCTTTCTTT. It encodes CASSGVFEAFF.